The rows below give T cell receptor beta chains drawn from one sample of a study of response to subunit inactivated influenza vaccine. TCRdb called the RT-PCR reads again in MiXCR, with one record for every CDR3 protein. Of 530,000 or so distinct CDR3 sequences detected, around 25% appear once; the ten largest clones hold under 2.5%. The material sequenced was CD4+ T cells sorted from PBMCs, taken approximately 5 days after vaccination. The receptors shown here come from a man in his fifties or sixties who received an inactivated influenza vaccine. The conserved cysteine and the conserved F or W are not part of the CDR3 here. D genes are given only for firm matches. The size entry is marked missing in some rows and otherwise reads once, few, many or a size class.

cdr3_aa | clone_size | j_call | v_call | d_call
ASSLWSDSDTQY | . | TRBJ2-3 | TRBV12-3/TRBV12-4 | .
VSSDSGRARNEQF | . | TRBJ2-1 | TRBV6-1 | TRBD2
ASSLVEGGNTEAF | . | TRBJ1-1 | TRBV7-9 | .
ASSSQTKSPLH | few | TRBJ1-6 | TRBV7-2 | .
ASSLGPTAHT | few | TRBJ1-2 | TRBV7-2 | .
ASSVGVRAYEQY | . | TRBJ2-7 | TRBV9 | .
ASTSRVQSNYGYT | . | TRBJ1-2 | TRBV6-1 | .
ASSLTGDLTDTQY | few | TRBJ2-3 | TRBV5-1 | .
ASSLVGTTLSGEKLF | few | TRBJ1-4 | TRBV28 | .
ASSLARAGGTEAF | . | TRBJ1-1 | TRBV7-8 | TRBD1
ASSLQGQYSNQPQH | few | TRBJ1-5 | TRBV7-2 | .
ASSLVNRDLFGYT | . | TRBJ1-2 | TRBV5-4 | .
ASSYQGAQETQY | few | TRBJ2-5 | TRBV11-2 | TRBD1
ASRPGRDHQPQH | . | TRBJ1-5 | TRBV6-1 | .
SAGRRTTYEQY | . | TRBJ2-7 | TRBV20-1 | .
SAIYQPPNEKLF | . | TRBJ1-4 | TRBV20-1 | .
SAIRTGFQETQY | few | TRBJ2-5 | TRBV20-1 | TRBD1
AISEGGNTGELF | few | TRBJ2-2 | TRBV10-3 | .
ASSYSMGAGAGAKNIQY | . | TRBJ2-4 | TRBV6-5 | .
ASSYPSLAGVLAKNIQY | few | TRBJ2-4 | TRBV6-2/TRBV6-3 | TRBD2
SAWSGVRNEQF | few | TRBJ2-1 | TRBV20-1 | .
ASTLSWGSNQPQH | . | TRBJ1-5 | TRBV19 | .
ASEINWEPSGLNEQF | . | TRBJ2-1 | TRBV5-1 | TRBD2
ASSQDQRINEKLF | . | TRBJ1-4 | TRBV4-3 | .
ASSLPRDTATYEQY | once | TRBJ2-7 | TRBV5-1 | .
ASSPSGTGGQDTQY | . | TRBJ2-3 | TRBV18 | TRBD1
ASSLGSNSNQPQH | . | TRBJ1-5 | TRBV6-2/TRBV6-3 | .
ASTGSFNQPQH | . | TRBJ1-5 | TRBV2 | .
SANQGGVNTEAF | few | TRBJ1-1 | TRBV20-1 | .
ASSQDSRQSERNTIY | . | TRBJ1-3 | TRBV4-2 | .
ASSSSFYRSSYNEQF | . | TRBJ2-1 | TRBV12-3/TRBV12-4 | .
ASSGSTASYEQY | . | TRBJ2-7 | TRBV5-1 | .
ASKFEDTQY | . | TRBJ2-3 | TRBV28 | .
ASSRQHTSTDTQY | few | TRBJ2-3 | TRBV7-6 | .
SVDTSGSSYNEQF | . | TRBJ2-1 | TRBV29-1 | TRBD2
ASREDGRRFTDTQY | . | TRBJ2-3 | TRBV27 | TRBD2
ASSTGTGMNTEAF | . | TRBJ1-1 | TRBV5-1 | TRBD1
ASSPGGNNEQF | many | TRBJ2-1 | TRBV5-1 | TRBD1
ATSPGQVSTDTQY | few | TRBJ2-3 | TRBV15 | TRBD1
AISERGQGATGELF | . | TRBJ2-2 | TRBV10-3 | TRBD1
SAPPGSDLGETQY | few | TRBJ2-5 | TRBV20-1 | .
ASSYSRKAGELF | few | TRBJ2-2 | TRBV6-5 | .
ASSLRGMGPYEQY | . | TRBJ2-7 | TRBV11-2 | .
ASSAGGAGSYEQY | few | TRBJ2-7 | TRBV12-3/TRBV12-4 | .
SASGTTDTQY | few | TRBJ2-3 | TRBV20-1 | .